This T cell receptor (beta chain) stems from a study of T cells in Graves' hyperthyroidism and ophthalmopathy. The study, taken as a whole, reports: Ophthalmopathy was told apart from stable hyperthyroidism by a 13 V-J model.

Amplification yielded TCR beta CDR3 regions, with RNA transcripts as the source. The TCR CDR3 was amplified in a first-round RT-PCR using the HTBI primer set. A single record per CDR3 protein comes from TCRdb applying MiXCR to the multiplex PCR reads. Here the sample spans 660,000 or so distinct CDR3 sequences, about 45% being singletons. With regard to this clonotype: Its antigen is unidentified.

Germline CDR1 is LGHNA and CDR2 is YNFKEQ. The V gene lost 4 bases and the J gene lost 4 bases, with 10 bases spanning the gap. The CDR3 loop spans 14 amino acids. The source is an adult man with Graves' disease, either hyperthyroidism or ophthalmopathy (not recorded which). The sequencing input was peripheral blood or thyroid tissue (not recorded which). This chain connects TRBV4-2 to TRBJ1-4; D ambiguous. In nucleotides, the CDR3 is TGTGCCAGCAGCCCCCCCCTGGGTAATGAAAAACTGTTTTTT. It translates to CASSPPLGNEKLFF.